A selection of T cell receptor beta chains follows, all from one sample in a study of neurological immune-mediated disorders. TCRdb redid the calling of the 5' RACE reads with MiXCR, one entry per CDR3 protein. The sample carries around 69,000 distinct CDR3 sequences, about 10% recorded once. Sequenced: PBMCs. Receptors were obtained from a young man in good health. Both conserved end residues are part of each CDR3. A D gene is named only where the DNA matches it firmly. Clone size is not always given. Where it is, it says once, few, many or a class for expanded clones.

D gene	clone size	J gene	V gene	CDR3 DNA	CDR3 protein
NA	medium-sized	TRBJ2-1	TRBV24-1	TGTGCCACCAGTGTCGGGGGGCGGAATGAGCAGTTCTTC	CATSVGGRNEQFF
TRBD1	many	TRBJ1-6	TRBV28	TGTGCCAGCACTTCCAAGGGGACAGGGGCTGAGCCCCTCCACTTT	CASTSKGTGAEPLHF
NA	many	TRBJ1-1	TRBV2	TGTGCCAGCAGTGTACACCCCCCGAGGACTGAAGCTTTCTTT	CASSVHPPRTEAFF
NA	many	TRBJ2-5	TRBV28	TGTGCCAGCAGTTTCCTAGAGGGAGAGACCCAGTACTTC	CASSFLEGETQYF
NA	many	TRBJ2-7	TRBV10-3	TGTGCCATCAGTGAGCCTACAGCGAGCTCCTACGAGCAGTACTTC	CAISEPTASSYEQYF
NA	many	TRBJ2-2	TRBV28	TGTGCCAGCAGGCCCCCCGCCGGGACTGAGGGCACCGGGGAGCTGTTTTTT	CASRPPAGTEGTGELFF
NA	many	TRBJ2-1	TRBV29-1	TGCAGCGTGTCCCTAGCGAACTACAATGAGCAGTTCTTC	CSVSLANYNEQFF
TRBD2	NA	TRBJ2-1	TRBV27	TGTGCCAGCAGTCTAGCCCTAGCGGGAGGGCCCAATGAGCAGTTCTTC	CASSLALAGGPNEQFF
NA	many	TRBJ2-7	TRBV11-2	TGTGCCAGCAGCTTAGACCCGGGACTGAACTACGAGCAGTACTTC	CASSLDPGLNYEQYF
NA	few	TRBJ2-5	TRBV29-1	TGCAGCGTTCTGGGGGTGGGCGAGACCCAGTACTTC	CSVLGVGETQYF
NA	many	TRBJ2-1	TRBV12-3/TRBV12-4	TGTGCCAGCACCACCGGGGCAGGACACAATGAGCAGTTCTTC	CASTTGAGHNEQFF
NA	many	TRBJ1-5	TRBV20-1	TGCAGTGCTAGCTCGAACAGCAATCAGCCCCAGCATTTT	CSASSNSNQPQHF
NA	many	TRBJ2-7	TRBV4-1	TGCGCCAGCAGCCAAGGTGTCAGGGACTACGAGCAGTACTTC	CASSQGVRDYEQYF
TRBD1	many	TRBJ1-1	TRBV15	TGTGCCACCAGCAGAGATCGCCCTGGACAGGGAGAAGCTTTCTTT	CATSRDRPGQGEAFF
NA	many	TRBJ2-3	TRBV18	TGTGCCAGCTCGATGCCGGGACCGACACGGTTTAGCACAGATACGCAGTATTTT	CASSMPGPTRFSTDTQYF
NA	many	TRBJ2-1	TRBV9	TGTGCCAGCAGCGGGGGACAATGGTTGGACAATGAGCAGTTCTTC	CASSGGQWLDNEQFF
NA	many	TRBJ2-2	TRBV29-1	TGCAGCGTTGCAGGGGAACCGAACACCGGGGAGCTGTTTTTT	CSVAGEPNTGELFF
NA	many	TRBJ1-1	TRBV5-1	TGCGCCAGCAGCTTGGAGGTAACCTCCACTGAAGCTTTCTTT	CASSLEVTSTEAFF
NA	many	TRBJ1-4	TRBV5-1	TGCGCCAGCAGCTTATACAGTGGCGAAAAACTGTTTTTT	CASSLYSGEKLFF
NA	many	TRBJ2-5	TRBV12-3/TRBV12-4	TGTGCCAGCAGTTTACGGGCAGAGACCCAGTACTTC	CASSLRAETQYF
NA	NA	TRBJ2-1	TRBV12-3/TRBV12-4	TGTGACAGCAGTGTACAGGGTTACAATGAGCAGTTCTTC	CDSSVQGYNEQFF
NA	few	TRBJ2-7	TRBV20-1	TGCAGTGTCCGGGCCGGAAGCTCCTACGAGCAGTACTTC	CSVRAGSSYEQYF
TRBD1	many	TRBJ1-1	TRBV9	TGTGCCAGCCGTACCGGGACAGGGGGAACTGAAGCTTTCTTT	CASRTGTGGTEAFF
NA	many	TRBJ1-5	TRBV5-1	TGCGCCAGCGCAGGGGACATGAATCAGCCCCAGCATTTT	CASAGDMNQPQHF
NA	few	TRBJ2-6	TRBV18	TGTGCCAGCTCACCGACCTCAATAGGGGCCAACGTCCTGACTTTC	CASSPTSIGANVLTF
NA	many	TRBJ2-5	TRBV5-1	TGCGCCAGCAGCTTGCAGCCTGGTAGTTCAGAGACCCAGTACTTC	CASSLQPGSSETQYF
NA	many	TRBJ2-7	TRBV6-2/TRBV6-3	TGTGCCAGCAGTATGATGACGGGACCTTCCTACGAGCAGTACTTC	CASSMMTGPSYEQYF
TRBD2	many	TRBJ2-1	TRBV7-9	TGTGCCAGCAGCGACAGCGGGATCAATGAGCAGTTCTTC	CASSDSGINEQFF
NA	many	TRBJ2-3	TRBV9	TGTGCCAGCAGCCCTCGGACCATACACTACACAGATACGCAGTATTTT	CASSPRTIHYTDTQYF
NA	many	TRBJ1-5	TRBV28	TGTGCCAGCAGTTTAGGGGTTCATAATCAGCCCCAGCATTTT	CASSLGVHNQPQHF
TRBD2	many	TRBJ2-3	TRBV4-1	TGCGCCAGCAGCGGGACTAGCGGTCCAAACCGGGGGAGCACAGATACGCAGTATTTT	CASSGTSGPNRGSTDTQYF
NA	many	TRBJ2-2	TRBV11-2	TGTGCCAGCAGCTTATCCTTAGAGGCGGCCGGGGAGCTGTTTTTT	CASSLSLEAAGELFF
NA	many	TRBJ2-3	TRBV29-1	TGCAGCGCCCGAAAAAGGACAGATACGCAGTATTTT	CSARKRTDTQYF
NA	NA	TRBJ1-1	TRBV6-5	TGTGCCAGCCGAAAAAGGCGGGAGGTTGACACTGAAGCTTTCTTT	CASRKRREVDTEAFF
NA	NA	TRBJ2-3	TRBV20-1	TGCAGTGCTAGAGACCCCAGCAGAACGTACACATATACGCAGTATTTT	CSARDPSRTYTYTQYF
NA	many	TRBJ1-3	TRBV5-1	TGCGCCAGCAGCCCGGGGGAGGGAAACACCATATATTTT	CASSPGEGNTIYF
TRBD2	many	TRBJ2-3	TRBV29-1	TGCAGCGTCGTCGTTGGGAGCGGGGTCCCGGGTACGCAGTATTTT	CSVVVGSGVPGTQYF
TRBD1	few	TRBJ2-2	TRBV5-1	TGCGCCAGCAGCTTGGGCTGGGGACAGCCTATGAACACCGGGGAGCTGTTTTTT	CASSLGWGQPMNTGELFF
NA	many	TRBJ1-5	TRBV12-3/TRBV12-4	TGTGCCAGCAGTCCGACGATCCCAAATCAGCCCCAGCATTTT	CASSPTIPNQPQHF
NA	few	TRBJ2-6	TRBV10-1	TGCGCCAGCAGTGAAGGGCCGGGACGCTCTGGGGCCAACGTCCTGACTTTC	CASSEGPGRSGANVLTF
TRBD2	many	TRBJ2-4	TRBV28	TGTGCCAGCAGTTCTAGCGGGAGTAGGAACATTCAGTACTTC	CASSSSGSRNIQYF